The present T cell receptor (beta chain) was sequenced within a study of blood T cell repertoires in COVID-19. In germline, CDR1 is SNHLY, CDR2 FYNNEI. The CDR3 loop spans 16 amino acids. V lost 1 base and J lost 1; bases outside the gene matches: 2. Produced via immunoSEQ multiplex PCR; TCRdb's table is partial and in-frame only. The sample shows over 30,000 clones, over 75% of them seen only once. This clone was recorded only once. Sequencing was done on a sample of peripheral blood. The chain uses TRBV2 and TRBJ2-1; 9 bases map to TRBD2. This clonotype originated in a woman aged 60-70 years with active COVID-19. The CDR3 DNA follows: TGTGCCAGCAGTGAAGTGCTAGCGGGGTCCTACAATGAGCAGTTCTTC. It encodes CASSEVLAGSYNEQFF.